The clone carrying this TCR beta chain was observed a handful of times. This sample is drawn from a study of T cells in Graves' hyperthyroidism and ophthalmopathy. Looking at the study overall: Before any treatment, at initial diagnosis, peripheral blood was collected.

Template material for amplifying TCR beta CDR3 regions consisted of RNA transcripts. The TCR CDR3 first-round RT-PCR relied on the HTBI primer set. TCRdb re-analysed the multiplex PCR reads in MiXCR, keeping a single row per CDR3 protein. The sample holds roughly 710,000 distinct CDR3 sequences; 30% to 40% are singletons and the top ten take approximately 31%. CDR3 length equals 16 residues. Germline loops: CDR1 DFQATT, CDR2 SNEGSKA (reference sequence). Losses at the gene ends were 3 bases for V and 1 base for J; bases not matched to a gene: 12. J is TRBJ2-7 and V is TRBV20-1, with 7 bases that match TRBD2. Sequenced: blood. This clonotype was obtained from a woman aged 40-49 years with Graves' hyperthyroidism. In DNA, the CDR3 is TGCAGTGCTAGGGGGGGGGAGCGAGGTAATTCCTACGAGCAGTACTTC. It translates to CSARGGERGNSYEQYF.